This T cell receptor beta chain was identified during a study of T cell responses to AZD1222 COVID-19 vaccine. Overall study findings and caveats: Mostly white British, mostly female donors; authors suggested clonal diversity may be underestimated.

Germline CDR1 and CDR2: SGDLS and YYNGEE. The germline V and J ends were trimmed by 0 bases and 7 bases, with 8 bases remaining between them. The CDR3 sequence is 14 residues long. As concerns this clone: Its antigen remains unknown.

TCRdb's table, derived via immunoSEQ multiplex PCR, lists solely in-frame clones and lacks some. The sample has approximately 100,000 clones; 90% are singletons. This sequence was found in an adult in good health. Sequencing was performed on peripheral blood, taken on day 0 of AZD1222 vaccination. V gene TRBV9 combines with J gene TRBJ1-6; D call uncertain. CDR3 residues: CASSVGTENSPLHF. CDR3 DNA sequence: TGTGCCAGCAGCGTAGGAACAGAAAATTCACCCCTCCACTTT.